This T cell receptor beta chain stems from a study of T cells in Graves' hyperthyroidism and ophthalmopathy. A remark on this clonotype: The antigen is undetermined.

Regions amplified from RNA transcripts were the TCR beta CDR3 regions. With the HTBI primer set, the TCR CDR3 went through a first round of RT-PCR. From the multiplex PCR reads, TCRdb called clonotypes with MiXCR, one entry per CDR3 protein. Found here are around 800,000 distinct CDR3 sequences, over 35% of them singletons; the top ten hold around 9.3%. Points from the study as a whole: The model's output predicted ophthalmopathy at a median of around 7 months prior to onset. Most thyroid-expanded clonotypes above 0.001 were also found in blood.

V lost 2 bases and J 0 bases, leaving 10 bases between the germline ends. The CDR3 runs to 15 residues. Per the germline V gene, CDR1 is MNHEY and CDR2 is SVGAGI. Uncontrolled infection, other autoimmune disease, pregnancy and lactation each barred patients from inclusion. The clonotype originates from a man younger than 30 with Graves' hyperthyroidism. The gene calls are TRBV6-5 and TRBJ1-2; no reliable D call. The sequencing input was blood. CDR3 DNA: TGTGCCAGCAGTTACACAGAGTTTTCTAACTATGGCTACACCTTC. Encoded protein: CASSYTEFSNYGYTF.